The 2 T cell receptor beta chains reported below all come from one sample, sequenced in a study of cytomegalovirus exposure and HLA in healthy donors (dated by TCRdb to 2016 to 2017). The library relied on the immunoSEQ multiplex PCR assay. For the multiplex PCR, a mixture combining 60 forward primers for TCR Vbeta segments and 13 reverse primers for TCR Jbeta segments was used. TCRdb carries this immuneACCESS record with in-frame sequences only. Its versions omit some clonotypes, under half of them owing to an unresolved V gene in the studies checked, with the rest unexplained. This sample has 200,000 to 250,000 clones in its table, and more than 70% of those were observed once. Of the sample, around 1.4% is held by the ten largest clones. The source material was PBMCs. These receptors all come from a human donor in good health.

The chain uses TRBV7-9 and TRBJ2-1; tentative D call: TRBD2 (6 bases). There are 18 residues in the CDR3. CDR1 and CDR2 (germline): SEHNR, FQNEAQ (reference sequence). V dropped 5 bases and J dropped 5 bases, with 25 bases sitting between them. CDR3 nucleotide sequence: TGTGCCAGCAGCGCGGGACCCAGCCGGACTCTTCTACACAATGAGCAGTTCTTC. The encoded protein is CASSAGPSRTLLHNEQFF.

On this clone: The junction differs from germline at one of its ends, possibly a read error. The chain has TRBV7-9 and TRBJ1-5; possible D gene TRBD1, 5 bases. The CDR3 totals 15 residues. Germline V gene data show CDR1 as SEHNR and CDR2 as FQNEAQ (reference sequence). CDR3 DNA sequence: TGTTCCAGCAGCTCGACGACAGTCCCCGGGGGGCCCCAGCATTTT. Its protein is CSSSSTTVPGGPQHF.